These 19 T cell receptor beta chains were all obtained from the same sample, sequenced in a study of blood T cell repertoires in COVID-19. Here immunoSEQ multiplex PCR was the method, and the copy in TCRdb shows in-frame clones only, minus some. The repertoire has around 250,000 clones, roughly 89% of them found once; the top ten carry 4% to 5%. Material for sequencing was peripheral blood. These receptors all come from a woman aged 40 to 50 who had recovered from COVID-19.

The V and J genes are TRBV6-2 or TRBV6-3 and TRBJ2-2; D is possibly TRBD2 (6 bases). Germline assignment: CDR1 MNHEY and CDR2 SVGEGT. Trimming pared 3 bases from V and 4 bases from J, leaving 12 bases between. CDR3 size: 15 residues. CDR3 in DNA: TGTGCCAGCAGTTATGGGACTTCGGGCACCGGGGAGCTGTTTTTT. Translation gives CASSYGTSGTGELFF.

CDR3 DNA: TGCAGTGCCTTTAGCACAGATACGCAGTATTTT. It yields the protein CSAFSTDTQYF. The rearrangement links TRBV20-1 to TRBJ2-3; no clear D. Trimming pared 6 bases from V and 0 bases from J, leaving 4 bases between. Per the germline V gene, CDR1 is DFQATT and CDR2 is SNEGSKA (reference sequence). The CDR3 is 11 residues long.

The chain carries TRBV5-1 and TRBJ2-5; tentative D call: TRBD2 (6 bases). The CDR3 totals 16 residues. The germline V gene encodes CDR1 SGHRS and CDR2 YFSETQ. V was clipped by 0 bases and J by 1 base, with 13 bases between them. As DNA, the CDR3 is TGCGCCAGCAGCTTGGGAAATCTAGCGACCCAAGAGACCCAGTACTTC. It specifies CASSLGNLATQETQYF.

The chain recombines TRBV5-1 with TRBJ2-1; 7 positions agree with TRBD2. This CDR3 region has 18 residues. Trimming cost V 4 bases and J 0 bases; bases outside gene matches: 13. CDR1 is SGHRS and CDR2 is YFSETQ in the germline V gene. CDR3 DNA sequence: TGCGCCAGCAGCGTCCACCCTTCGGGAGGAAGCTCCTACAATGAGCAGTTCTTC. Translation gives CASSVHPSGGSSYNEQFF.

A single count supports this clone. The rearrangement uses TRBV12-5 and TRBJ2-3; 7 bases are shared with TRBD2. Losses at the gene ends were 0 bases for V and 0 bases for J; bases not matched to a gene: 6. The length of the CDR3 is 17 residues. Germline values: CDR1 LGHNT, CDR2 FRNRAP. CDR3 DNA sequence: TGTGCTAGTGGTTTGGTACGCGGGAGAGTAAGCACAGATACGCAGTATTTT. It is translated as CASGLVRGRVSTDTQYF.

V and J are TRBV19 and TRBJ2-5; TRBD2 matches at 14 bases. This CDR3 comprises 15 residues. From germline, CDR1 is LNHDA and CDR2 SQIVND (reference sequence). V shed 7 bases, J shed 7 bases, and the junction held 8 bases outside the gene matches. CDR3 DNA: TGTGCCAGTACGGCTGGGACTAGCGGGAGCGGGACCCAGTACTTC. This gives the protein CASTAGTSGSGTQYF.

The chain joins TRBV4-1 to TRBJ2-5, with 12 bases fitting TRBD2. Germline V gives CDR1 MGHRA, CDR2 YSYEKL. The CDR3 contains 16 residues. J was trimmed by 4 bases and V by 1 base; bases with no gene match: 4. The CDR3 coding sequence is TGCGCCAGCAGCCAAGCACTAGCGGGGGGCCCAGAGACCCAGTACTTC. It is translated as CASSQALAGGPETQYF.

This clone was recorded once. V is TRBV2 and J is TRBJ1-1; 9 bases are a match to TRBD1. CDR3 length: 12 residues. Per the germline V gene, CDR1 is SNHLY and CDR2 is FYNNEI. Unmatched junction bases numbered 7, after V lost 10 bases and J lost 7 bases. DNA of the CDR3: TGTGCCAACGGACAGGGGATTGGTGAAGCTTTCTTT. This encodes CANGQGIGEAFF. The whole variable domain, remainder taken from reference TRBV2 and TRBJ1-1, is EPEVTQTPSHQVTQMGQEVILRCVPISNHLYFYWYRQILGQKVEFLVSFYNNEISEKSEIFDDQFSVERPDGSNFTLKIRSTKLEDSAMYFCANGQGIGEAFFGQGTRLTVV.

The chain has TRBV5-5 and TRBJ1-5; no reliable D call. Trimming removed 5 bases from V and 0 bases from J, with 9 bases in between. CDR1 is SGHKS, CDR2 YYEKEE, per germline (reference sequence). The CDR3 has 14 amino acids. The chain's CDR3 is CASSELYSNQPQHF. The CDR3 DNA reads TGTGCCAGCAGTGAGCTTTATAGCAATCAGCCCCAGCATTTT.

The J gene is TRBJ2-2, the V gene TRBV6-5, with 10 bases identical to TRBD2. The CDR3 sequence is 15 residues long. CDR1 and CDR2 from the germline V gene are MNHEY and SVGAGI. V was pared by 5 bases and J by 5 bases, with 5 bases of the junction left unmatched. CDR3 DNA sequence: TGTGCCAGCAGTCACACTAGCGGGGTTACCGGGGAGCTGTTTTTT. Translating it yields CASSHTSGVTGELFF.

The chain employs TRBV6-5 and TRBJ1-5; 7 bases agree with TRBD1. The CDR3 has 15 residues. V lost 8 bases to trimming and J lost 2 bases; unmatched junction nucleotides: 9. Germline V lookup: CDR1 MNHEY, CDR2 SVGAGI. CDR3 region: CASQGETGRNQPQHF. In DNA, the CDR3 is TGTGCCAGCCAGGGGGAGACAGGGCGCAATCAGCCCCAGCATTTT.

The genes are TRBV29-1 and TRBJ1-1; TRBD1 agrees at 9 bases. CDR3 length equals 15 residues. CDR1 and CDR2 from the germline V gene are SQVTM and ANQGSEA. The junction had 8 bases not matched to a gene; V was cut back by 6 bases and J by 0 bases. CDR3 bases: TGCAGCGTCGAACCGGGACAGGGCATGAACACTGAAGCTTTCTTT. It is translated as CSVEPGQGMNTEAFF.

The rearrangement links TRBV4-2 to TRBJ2-1, with TRBD2 identical over 8 bases. CDR3 length: 16 amino acids. CDR1 is LGHNA, CDR2 YNFKEQ, per germline. J lost 7 bases, V lost 0 bases, and 8 bases had no gene match. The CDR3 reads CASSQELAVFRNEQFF. The CDR3 nucleotides are TGTGCCAGCAGCCAAGAACTAGCGGTTTTTCGTAATGAGCAGTTCTTC.

The chain carries TRBV28 and TRBJ2-7; D might be TRBD2 (6 bases). Trimming cost V 8 bases and J 0 bases, with 11 bases left between them. The CDR3 is 13 residues long. Germline CDR1 MDHEN, CDR2 SYDVKM. This chain's CDR3 is CASAVAASYEQYV. CDR3 sequence (DNA): TGTGCCAGCGCGGTAGCGGCCTCCTACGAGCAGTACGTC.

This clone was recorded once. Other DNA sequences in this specimen translate into the identical CDR3. The gene calls are TRBV11-3 and TRBJ1-4; perhaps TRBD1 as D (5 bases). The germline V and J ends were trimmed by 2 bases and 5 bases, with 6 bases remaining between them. Germline assignment: CDR1 SGHNT and CDR2 YENEEA. The CDR3 totals 13 residues. The CDR3 protein is CASSLQGNEKLFF. The CDR3 bases are TGTGCCAGCAGCTTACAGGGCAATGAAAAACTGTTTTTT.

This clone was seen once. The rearrangement links TRBV11-3 to TRBJ2-7; 9 nucleotides match TRBD1. This CDR3 spans 13 amino acids. Per germline, CDR1 SGHNT and CDR2 YENEEA. Trimming took 5 bases from V and 6 from J; bases not matched to a gene: 5. The CDR3 DNA follows: TGTGCCAGCAGCGAACAGGGGGCGGGCGAGCAGTACTTC. This codes for CASSEQGAGEQYF.

The J gene is TRBJ2-2, the V gene TRBV19; 7 nucleotides line up with TRBD2. This CDR3 comprises 17 residues. Losses at the gene ends were 5 bases for V and 4 bases for J; bases not matched to a gene: 13. Germline V gene data show CDR1 as LNHDA and CDR2 as SQIVND (reference sequence). As DNA, the CDR3 is TGTGCCAGTAGTTCCCCCAGCGGGAAACAGAGCACCGGGGAGCTGTTTTTT. It specifies CASSSPSGKQSTGELFF.

Only one count was recorded for this clone. The chain couples TRBV9 to TRBJ1-4, with unresolved D. The V and J ends lost 4 bases and 8 bases respectively, with 15 bases between them. The CDR3 consists of 14 residues. Looked up from germline, CDR1 is SGDLS and CDR2 is YYNGEE. CDR3 bases: TGTGCCAGCAGCCCGAGTTGGGGAGGGGAAAAACTGTTTTTT. It specifies CASSPSWGGEKLFF.

The chain uses TRBV28 and TRBJ1-5, with D perhaps matching TRBD1 (6 bases). Deletions cut 5 bases from V and 2 bases from J, with 16 bases between. The CDR3 is made up of 16 amino acids. CDR1 is MDHEN, CDR2 SYDVKM, per germline. The CDR3 reads CASSTTQGFGNQPQHF. CDR3 nucleotide sequence: TGTGCCAGCAGTACTACCCAGGGGTTCGGCAATCAGCCCCAGCATTTT.